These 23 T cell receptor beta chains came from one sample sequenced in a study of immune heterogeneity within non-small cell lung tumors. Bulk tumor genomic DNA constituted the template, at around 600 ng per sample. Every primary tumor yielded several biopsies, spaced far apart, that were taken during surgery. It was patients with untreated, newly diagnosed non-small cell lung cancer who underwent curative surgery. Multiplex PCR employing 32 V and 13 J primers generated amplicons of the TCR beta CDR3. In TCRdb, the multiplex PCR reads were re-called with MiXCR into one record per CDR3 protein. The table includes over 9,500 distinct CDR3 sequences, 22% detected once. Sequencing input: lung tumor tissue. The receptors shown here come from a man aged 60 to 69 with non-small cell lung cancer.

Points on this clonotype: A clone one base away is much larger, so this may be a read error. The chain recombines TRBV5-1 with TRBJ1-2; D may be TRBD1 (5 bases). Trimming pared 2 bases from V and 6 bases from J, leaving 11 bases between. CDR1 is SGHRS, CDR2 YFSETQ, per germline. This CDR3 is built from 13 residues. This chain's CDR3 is CASSLKGRNGYTF. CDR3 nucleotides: TGCGCCAGCAGCTTAAAGGGGCGAAATGGCTACACCTTC.

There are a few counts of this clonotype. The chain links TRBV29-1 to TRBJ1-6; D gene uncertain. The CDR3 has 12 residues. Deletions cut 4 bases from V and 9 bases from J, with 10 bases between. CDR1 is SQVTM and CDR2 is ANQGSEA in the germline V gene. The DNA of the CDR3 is TGCAGCGTTGTAGAAACAGCTTCACCCCTCCACTTT. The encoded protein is CSVVETASPLHF.

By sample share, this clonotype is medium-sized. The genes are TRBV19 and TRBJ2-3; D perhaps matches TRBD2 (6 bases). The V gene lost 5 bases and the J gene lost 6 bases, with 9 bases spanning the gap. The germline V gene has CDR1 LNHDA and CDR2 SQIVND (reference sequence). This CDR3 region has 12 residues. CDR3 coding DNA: TGTGCCAGTAGTCCCAGCGGGGATACGCAGTATTTT. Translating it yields CASSPSGDTQYF.

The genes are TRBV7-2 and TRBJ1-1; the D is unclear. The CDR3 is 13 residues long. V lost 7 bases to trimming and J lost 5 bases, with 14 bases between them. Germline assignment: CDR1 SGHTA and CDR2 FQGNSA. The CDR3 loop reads CASISHGFTEAFF. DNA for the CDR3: TGTGCCAGCATCTCACATGGGTTTACTGAAGCTTTCTTT.

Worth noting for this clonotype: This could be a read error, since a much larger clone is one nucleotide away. The CDR3, as DNA: TGTGCCAGCAGCACAGGCTACGAGCAGTACTTC. Protein: CASSTGYEQYF. This chain connects TRBV25-1 to TRBJ2-7; possibly TRBD1 for D (5 bases). This CDR3 spans 11 amino acids. Germline CDR1 is MGHDK and CDR2 is SYGVNS. V lost 6 bases, J lost 3 bases, and 6 bases lay in between.

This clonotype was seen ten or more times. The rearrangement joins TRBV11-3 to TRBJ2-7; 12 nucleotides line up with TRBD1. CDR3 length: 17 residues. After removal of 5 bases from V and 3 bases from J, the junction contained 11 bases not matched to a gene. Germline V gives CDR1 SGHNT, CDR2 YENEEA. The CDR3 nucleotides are TGTGCCAGCAGCCCAACCGCCGGGACAGGGGGCCTCTACGAGCAGTACTTC. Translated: CASSPTAGTGGLYEQYF.

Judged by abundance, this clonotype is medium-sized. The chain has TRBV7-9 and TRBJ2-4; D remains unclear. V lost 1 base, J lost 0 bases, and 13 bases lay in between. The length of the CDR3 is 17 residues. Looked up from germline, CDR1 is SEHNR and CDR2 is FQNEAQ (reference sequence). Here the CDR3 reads CASSLENGFLAKNIQYF. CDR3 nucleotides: TGTGCCAGCAGCTTAGAAAATGGCTTCTTAGCCAAAAACATTCAGTACTTC.

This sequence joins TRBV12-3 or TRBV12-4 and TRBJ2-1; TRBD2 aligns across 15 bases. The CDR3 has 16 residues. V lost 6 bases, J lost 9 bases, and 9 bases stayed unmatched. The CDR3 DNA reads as TGTGCCAGCAGCCCCGGGACTAGCGGGAGGAAAATTGAGCAGTTCTTC. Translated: CASSPGTSGRKIEQFF.

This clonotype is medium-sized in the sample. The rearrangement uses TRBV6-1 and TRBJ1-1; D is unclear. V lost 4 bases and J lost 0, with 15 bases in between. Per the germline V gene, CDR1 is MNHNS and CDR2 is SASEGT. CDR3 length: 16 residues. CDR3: CASSVYLGPMNTEAFF. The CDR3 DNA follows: TGTGCCAGCAGTGTGTACCTCGGACCCATGAACACTGAAGCTTTCTTT.

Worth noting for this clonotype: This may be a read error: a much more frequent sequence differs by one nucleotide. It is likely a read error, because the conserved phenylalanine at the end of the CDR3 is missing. The CDR3 coding sequence is TGTGCCAGTAGCCACAGGGGGCTGGGGTACACCTCC. Translated: CASSHRGLGYTS. The chain couples TRBV19 to TRBJ1-2; 9 bases align to TRBD1. The CDR3 is made up of 12 amino acids. Germline trimming cut 6 bases from V and 11 bases from J; bases unmatched to any gene: 7. The germline CDR1 and CDR2 sequences are LNHDA and SQIVND (reference sequence).

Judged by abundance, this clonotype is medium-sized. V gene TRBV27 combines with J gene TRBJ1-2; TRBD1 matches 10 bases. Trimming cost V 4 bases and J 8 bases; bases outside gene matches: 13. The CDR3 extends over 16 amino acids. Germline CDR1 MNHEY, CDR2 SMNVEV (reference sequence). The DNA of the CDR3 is TGTGCCAGCAGTTCTCACTGGACAGGGGGGGGTGGGGGCTACACCTTC. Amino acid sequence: CASSSHWTGGGGGYTF.

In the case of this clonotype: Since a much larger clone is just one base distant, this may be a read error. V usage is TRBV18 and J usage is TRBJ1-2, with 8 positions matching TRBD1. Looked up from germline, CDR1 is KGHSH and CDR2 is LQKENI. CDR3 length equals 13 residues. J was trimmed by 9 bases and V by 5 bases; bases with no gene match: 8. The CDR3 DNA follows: TGTGCCAGCTCATTGGACAGGGTGCTTAGCTACACCTTC. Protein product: CASSLDRVLSYTF.

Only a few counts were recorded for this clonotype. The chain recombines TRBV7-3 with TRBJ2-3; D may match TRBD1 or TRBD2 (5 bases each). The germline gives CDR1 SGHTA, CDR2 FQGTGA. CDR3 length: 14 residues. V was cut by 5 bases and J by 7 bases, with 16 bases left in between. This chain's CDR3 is CASSMRGRPNTQYF. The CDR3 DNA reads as TGTGCCAGCAGCATGAGGGGACGCCCGAATACGCAGTATTTT.

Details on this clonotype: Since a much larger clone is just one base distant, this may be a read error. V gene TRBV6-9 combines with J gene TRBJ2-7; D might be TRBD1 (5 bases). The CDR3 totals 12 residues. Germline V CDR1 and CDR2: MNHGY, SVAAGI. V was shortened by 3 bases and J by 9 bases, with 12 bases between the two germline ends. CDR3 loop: CASSYLGRGQYF. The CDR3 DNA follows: TGTGCCAGCAGTTACTTGGGGCGCGGGCAGTACTTC.

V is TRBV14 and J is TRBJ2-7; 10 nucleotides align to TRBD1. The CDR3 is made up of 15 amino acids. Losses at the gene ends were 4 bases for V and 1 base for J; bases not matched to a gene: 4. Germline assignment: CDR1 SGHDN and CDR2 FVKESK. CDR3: CASSPAGQGSYEQYF. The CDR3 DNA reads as TGTGCCAGCAGCCCCGCGGGACAGGGGTCCTACGAGCAGTACTTC.

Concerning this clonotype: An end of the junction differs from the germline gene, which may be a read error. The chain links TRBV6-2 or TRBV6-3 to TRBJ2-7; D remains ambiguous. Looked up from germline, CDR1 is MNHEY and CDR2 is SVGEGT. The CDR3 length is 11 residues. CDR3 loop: CASTYSYEQCF. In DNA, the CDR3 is TGTGCCAGCACCTACTCCTACGAGCAGTGCTTC.

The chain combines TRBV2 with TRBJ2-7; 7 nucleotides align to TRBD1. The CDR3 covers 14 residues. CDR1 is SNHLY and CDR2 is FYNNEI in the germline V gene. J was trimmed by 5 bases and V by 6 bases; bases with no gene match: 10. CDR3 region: CASRGDRYTHEQYF. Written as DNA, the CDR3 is TGTGCCAGCAGGGGGGACAGATACACCCACGAGCAGTACTTC.

The CDR3 DNA follows: TGTGCCAGCAGCCTCCTCGGACATCCTGGAAACACCATATATTTT. Encoded protein: CASSLLGHPGNTIYF. This chain links TRBV5-4 with TRBJ1-3, with TRBD1 as a possible D gene (5 bases). V lost 4 bases to trimming and J lost 2 bases, with 13 bases between them. The CDR3 loop spans 15 amino acids. Germline V gene sequence: CDR1 SGHNT, CDR2 YYREEE (reference sequence).

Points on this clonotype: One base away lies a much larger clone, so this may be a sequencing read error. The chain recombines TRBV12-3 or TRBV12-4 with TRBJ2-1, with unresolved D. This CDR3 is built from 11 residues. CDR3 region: CASRGSNEQLF. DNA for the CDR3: TGTGCCAGCAGGGGGTCTAATGAGCAGCTCTTC.

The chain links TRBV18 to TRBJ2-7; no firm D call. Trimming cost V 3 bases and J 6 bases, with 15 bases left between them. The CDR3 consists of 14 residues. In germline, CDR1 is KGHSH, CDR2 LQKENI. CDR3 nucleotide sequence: TGTGCCAGCTCACCGCAGGAGCCGGGTTTCGAGCAGTACTTC. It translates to CASSPQEPGFEQYF.

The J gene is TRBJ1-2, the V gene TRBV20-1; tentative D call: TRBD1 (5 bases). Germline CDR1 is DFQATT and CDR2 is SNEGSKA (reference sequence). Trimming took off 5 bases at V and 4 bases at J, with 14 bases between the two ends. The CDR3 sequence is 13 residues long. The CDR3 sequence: CSAPSPGSYGYTF. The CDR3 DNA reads TGCAGTGCTCCTTCGCCAGGGAGCTATGGCTACACCTTC.

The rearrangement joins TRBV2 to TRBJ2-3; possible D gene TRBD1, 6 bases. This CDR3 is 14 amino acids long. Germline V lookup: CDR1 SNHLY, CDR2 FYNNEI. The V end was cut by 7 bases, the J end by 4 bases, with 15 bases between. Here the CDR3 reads CASKVAGVPDTQYF. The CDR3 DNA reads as TGTGCCAGCAAGGTGGCAGGGGTTCCAGATACGCAGTATTTT.

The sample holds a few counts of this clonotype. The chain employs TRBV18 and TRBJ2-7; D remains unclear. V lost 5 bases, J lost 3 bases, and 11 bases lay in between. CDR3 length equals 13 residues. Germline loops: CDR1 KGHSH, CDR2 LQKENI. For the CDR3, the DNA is TGTGCCAGCTCAGCTGGGCGCCACTACGAGCAGTACTTC. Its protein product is CASSAGRHYEQYF.